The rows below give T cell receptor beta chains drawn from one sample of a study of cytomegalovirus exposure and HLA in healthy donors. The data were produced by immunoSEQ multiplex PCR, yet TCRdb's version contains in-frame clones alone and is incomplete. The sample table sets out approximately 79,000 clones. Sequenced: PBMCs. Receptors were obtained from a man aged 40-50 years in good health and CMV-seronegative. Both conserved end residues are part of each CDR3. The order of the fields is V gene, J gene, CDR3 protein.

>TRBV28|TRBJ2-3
CASSPRGVGFSDTQYF
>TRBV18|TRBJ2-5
CASSPPGVAGGETQYF
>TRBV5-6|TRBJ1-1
CASSLASTEAFF
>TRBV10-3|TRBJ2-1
CAISESSGGGRPYNEQFF
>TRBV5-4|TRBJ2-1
CASSDSGESSYNEQFF
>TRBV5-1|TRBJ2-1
CASSPGLLTDNEQFF
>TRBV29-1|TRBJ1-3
CSVSQGFGNTIYF
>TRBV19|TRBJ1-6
CATTGRDSPLHF
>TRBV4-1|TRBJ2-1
CASSQDPRGSNNEQFF
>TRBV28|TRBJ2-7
CASSPQGYLSEQYF
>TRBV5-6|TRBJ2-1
CASSSRGLAYNEQFF
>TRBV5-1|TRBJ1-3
CASSPGRTAGNTIYF
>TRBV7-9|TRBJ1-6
CASSLLGSVDSPLHF
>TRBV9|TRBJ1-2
CASSVGAGLANYGYTF
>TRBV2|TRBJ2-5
CASSAGGAETQYF
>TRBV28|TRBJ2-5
CASSLAGYQETQYF
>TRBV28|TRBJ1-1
CATKNLNTEAFF
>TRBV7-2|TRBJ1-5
CASSLERQGARQPQHF
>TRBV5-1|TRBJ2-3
CASSGQGLDTQYF
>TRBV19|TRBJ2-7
CASAPGGGYEQYF
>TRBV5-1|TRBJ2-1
CASSSFIQGGHNEQFF
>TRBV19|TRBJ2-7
CASSTTQGAAYEQYF
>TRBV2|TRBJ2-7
CASHNYEQYF
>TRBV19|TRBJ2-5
CATGREETQYF
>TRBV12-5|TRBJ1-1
CASGLATGVLHMNTEAFF
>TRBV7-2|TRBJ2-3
CASSPDSSTDTQYF
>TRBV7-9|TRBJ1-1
CASRLQGSDTEAFF
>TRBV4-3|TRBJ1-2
CASSRNVLQAFNYGYTF
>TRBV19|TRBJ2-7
CASSSGTGFEEQYF
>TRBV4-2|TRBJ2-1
CASSQILAGYNEQFF
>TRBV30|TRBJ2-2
CAWSQNTGELFF
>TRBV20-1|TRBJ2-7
CSARRFYEQYF
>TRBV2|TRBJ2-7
CASILSGEQYF
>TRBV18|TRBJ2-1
CASSSSRAGYNEQFF
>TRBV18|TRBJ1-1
CASSPNQYGTGEGDTEAFF
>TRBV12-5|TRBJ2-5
CASGLSTGGSETQYF
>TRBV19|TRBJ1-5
CASSTSGQGNQPQHF
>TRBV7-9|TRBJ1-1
CASSVSNTEAFF
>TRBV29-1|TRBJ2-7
CSVEGGTGGAEQYF
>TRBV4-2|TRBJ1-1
CASSRADNPDDTEAFF
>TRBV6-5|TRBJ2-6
CASSYTGGSGANVLTF
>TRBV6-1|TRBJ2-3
CATSHRGPDTQYF
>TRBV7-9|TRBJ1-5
CASSLGGSGAVQPQHF
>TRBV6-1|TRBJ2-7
CASLLAGASYEQYF
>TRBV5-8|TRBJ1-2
CASSLSGVGGGYTF
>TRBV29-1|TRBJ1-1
CSVARDRGAFF
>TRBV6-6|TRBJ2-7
CASSPTGAIEQYF
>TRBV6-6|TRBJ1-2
CASSSDKYSNGYTF
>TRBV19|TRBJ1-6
CASSTETGYNSPLHF
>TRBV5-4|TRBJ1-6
CASSLSPWTGGNSPLHF